These T cell receptor beta chains were read from a single sample in a study of CD8 T cells in ankylosing spondylitis. In TCRdb, the 5' RACE reads were re-called with MiXCR into one record per CDR3 protein. The data show roughly 470,000 distinct CDR3 sequences, roughly 25% seen once. The specimen sequenced was blood, either unsorted or a sorted T cell fraction (not recorded which). The receptors were gathered from a male donor with ankylosing spondylitis. Both conserved end residues are part of each CDR3. A D gene is named only where the DNA matches it firmly. Size is omitted from some rows. Given values are once, few, many or a class for expanded clones.

size: NA
V: TRBV5-1
J: TRBJ1-1
D: TRBD1
CDR3: CASSRQGQGTEAFF
DNA: TGCGCCAGCAGCAGACAGGGTCAGGGCACTGAAGCTTTCTTT

size: NA
V: TRBV7-2
J: TRBJ2-5
D: NA
CDR3: CASSPRSAQETQYF
DNA: TGTGCCAGCAGCCCGCGTTCAGCCCAAGAGACCCAGTACTTC

size: NA
V: TRBV12-3/TRBV12-4
J: TRBJ2-1
D: TRBD2
CDR3: CASTEGLAGQFF
DNA: TGTGCCAGCACTGAAGGACTAGCGGGACAGTTCTTC

size: NA
V: TRBV6-1
J: TRBJ1-5
D: NA
CDR3: CASSDLGYGNQPQHF
DNA: TGTGCCAGCAGTGACCTTGGTTACGGCAATCAGCCCCAGCATTTT

size: NA
V: TRBV20-1
J: TRBJ2-1
D: NA
CDR3: CSDSKGYDEQFF
DNA: TGCAGTGATTCCAAGGGATACGATGAGCAGTTCTTC

size: few
V: TRBV5-1
J: TRBJ1-6
D: NA
CDR3: CASSFRPGPDSPLHF
DNA: TGCGCCAGCAGCTTTAGACCGGGGCCCGATTCACCCCTCCACTTT

size: NA
V: TRBV25-1
J: TRBJ1-1
D: NA
CDR3: CASSAQNTEAFF
DNA: TGTGCCAGCAGTGCCCAAAACACTGAAGCTTTCTTT

size: NA
V: TRBV5-1
J: TRBJ2-3
D: TRBD2
CDR3: CASSLDGRGGDTQYF
DNA: TGCGCCAGCAGCTTGGACGGGAGGGGTGGAGATACGCAGTATTTT

size: NA
V: TRBV5-6
J: TRBJ1-6
D: TRBD1
CDR3: CASSSSGTGGLRNSPLHF
DNA: TGTGCCAGCAGCTCCTCCGGGACAGGGGGCCTAAGAAATTCACCCCTCCACTTT

size: NA
V: TRBV11-2
J: TRBJ2-6
D: NA
CDR3: CASSLDPFSGANVLTF
DNA: TGTGCCAGCAGCTTAGATCCGTTCTCTGGGGCCAACGTCCTGACTTTC

size: NA
V: TRBV29-1
J: TRBJ2-3
D: TRBD2
CDR3: CSVGTSGYSTDTQYF
DNA: TGCAGCGTTGGGACTAGCGGGTATAGCACAGATACGCAGTATTTT

size: few
V: TRBV20-1
J: TRBJ2-3
D: NA
CDR3: CSGQGGVYTQYF
DNA: TGCAGTGGGCAGGGAGGCGTATATACGCAGTATTTT

size: once
V: TRBV7-9
J: TRBJ1-5
D: NA
CDR3: CASSLVNQPQHF
DNA: TGTGCCAGCAGCTTAGTAAACCAGCCCCAGCATTTT

size: few
V: TRBV12-3/TRBV12-4
J: TRBJ2-1
D: NA
CDR3: CASSLNKVNEQFF
DNA: TGTGCCAGCAGTTTAAACAAGGTCAATGAGCAGTTCTTC

size: many
V: TRBV20-1
J: TRBJ2-2
D: NA
CDR3: CSARGPAAGELFF
DNA: TGCAGTGCTAGGGGACCGGCGGCCGGGGAGCTGTTTTTT

size: few
V: TRBV5-1
J: TRBJ1-1
D: TRBD1
CDR3: CASSYTGVMNTEAFF
DNA: TGCGCCAGCAGCTATACAGGGGTGATGAACACTGAAGCTTTCTTT

size: NA
V: TRBV11-2
J: TRBJ2-1
D: TRBD1
CDR3: CASSLTGGSWSYNEQFF
DNA: TGTGCCAGCAGCTTAACAGGGGGAAGTTGGTCCTACAATGAGCAGTTCTTC

size: few
V: TRBV3-1
J: TRBJ2-2
D: TRBD2
CDR3: CASSPRLAGDTGELFF
DNA: TGTGCCAGCAGCCCGCGACTAGCGGGAGACACCGGGGAGCTGTTTTTT

size: few
V: TRBV20-1
J: TRBJ1-5
D: NA
CDR3: CSASYGGDQPQHF
DNA: TGCAGTGCTAGCTACGGGGGCGATCAGCCCCAGCATTTT

size: NA
V: TRBV24-1
J: TRBJ2-5
D: NA
CDR3: CATSVGETQYF
DNA: TGTGCCACCAGTGTGGGAGAGACCCAGTACTTC

size: NA
V: TRBV27
J: TRBJ2-3
D: TRBD1
CDR3: CASSPGQTIPDTQYF
DNA: TGTGCCAGCAGTCCGGGACAGACAATCCCAGATACGCAGTATTTT

size: NA
V: TRBV29-1
J: TRBJ1-1
D: TRBD1
CDR3: CSVEEYGTGYTEAFF
DNA: TGCAGCGTTGAAGAATACGGGACAGGGTACACTGAAGCTTTCTTT

size: NA
V: TRBV29-1
J: TRBJ2-3
D: NA
CDR3: CSVEGGQGGTDTQYF
DNA: TGCAGCGTTGAGGGGGGCCAGGGGGGCACAGATACGCAGTATTTT

size: many
V: TRBV12-3/TRBV12-4
J: TRBJ2-6
D: NA
CDR3: CASSLAASGANVLTF
DNA: TGTGCCAGCAGTTTGGCGGCCTCTGGGGCCAACGTCCTGACTTTC

size: few
V: TRBV3-1
J: TRBJ2-3
D: NA
CDR3: CASSRNLYTDTQYF
DNA: TGTGCCAGCAGCCGTAATCTCTACACAGATACGCAGTATTTT

size: NA
V: TRBV20-1
J: TRBJ2-1
D: NA
CDR3: CSARDELATSYNEQFF
DNA: TGCAGTGCTAGGGACGAACTAGCCACCTCCTACAATGAGCAGTTCTTC

size: many
V: TRBV19
J: TRBJ2-1
D: NA
CDR3: CASSTLADPAPNNEQFF
DNA: TGTGCCAGTAGTACCTTAGCGGATCCCGCTCCTAACAATGAGCAGTTCTTC

size: NA
V: TRBV29-1
J: TRBJ1-1
D: NA
CDR3: CSVGATLPKAFF
DNA: TGCAGCGTGGGAGCAACACTCCCTAAAGCTTTCTTT

size: few
V: TRBV14
J: TRBJ1-6
D: NA
CDR3: CASSQGRTVNNSPLHF
DNA: TGTGCCAGCAGCCAAGGCCGGACAGTAAATAATTCACCCCTCCACTTT

size: few
V: TRBV7-8
J: TRBJ2-3
D: NA
CDR3: CASSLSQGDTQYF
DNA: TGTGCCAGCAGCTTAAGTCAGGGGGATACGCAGTATTTT

size: NA
V: TRBV20-1
J: TRBJ2-4
D: TRBD2
CDR3: CSARYWGEGRDIQYF
DNA: TGCAGTGCTAGATATTGGGGGGAGGGCAGAGACATTCAGTACTTC

size: once
V: TRBV20-1
J: TRBJ2-3
D: TRBD2
CDR3: CSARARLAGGKYTQYF
DNA: TGCAGTGCTAGAGCCCGACTAGCGGGAGGGAAATATACGCAGTATTTT

size: NA
V: TRBV7-2
J: TRBJ2-7
D: TRBD1
CDR3: CASSLGAGGYEQYF
DNA: TGTGCCAGCAGCTTAGGGGCAGGGGGCTACGAGCAGTACTTC

size: few
V: TRBV7-2
J: TRBJ1-1
D: NA
CDR3: CASSLWEGDEAFF
DNA: TGTGCCAGCAGCTTATGGGAAGGGGATGAAGCTTTCTTT

size: NA
V: TRBV29-1
J: TRBJ1-2
D: NA
CDR3: CSVSGEGYTF
DNA: TGCAGCGTTTCAGGGGAAGGCTACACCTTC

size: NA
V: TRBV12-3/TRBV12-4
J: TRBJ1-4
D: NA
CDR3: CASSQTPPQWEKLFF
DNA: TGTGCCAGCAGCCAAACCCCCCCTCAGTGGGAAAAACTGTTTTTT

size: NA
V: TRBV2
J: TRBJ2-7
D: NA
CDR3: CASSDRLAREQYF
DNA: TGTGCCAGCAGTGACCGGCTAGCTCGCGAGCAGTACTTC

size: NA
V: TRBV29-1
J: TRBJ2-3
D: NA
CDR3: CRDICCCASEDTQYF
DNA: TGCAGAGATATATGCTGCTGCGCCTCAGAGGATACGCAGTATTTT

size: NA
V: TRBV18
J: TRBJ1-6
D: NA
CDR3: CASSPPEGRSSPLHF
DNA: TGTGCCAGCTCACCACCGGAGGGGCGTTCTTCACCCCTCCACTTT

size: NA
V: TRBV30
J: TRBJ1-5
D: NA
CDR3: CAWCEAPNQPQHF
DNA: TGTGCCTGGTGCGAAGCCCCCAATCAGCCCCAGCATTTT

size: NA
V: TRBV11-3
J: TRBJ2-3
D: NA
CDR3: CASSLVRYTDTQYF
DNA: TGTGCCAGCAGCTTAGTACGATACACAGATACGCAGTATTTT

size: many
V: TRBV12-3/TRBV12-4
J: TRBJ1-6
D: NA
CDR3: CASQLGGAGSPLHF
DNA: TGTGCCAGCCAGTTAGGAGGGGCAGGTTCACCCCTCCACTTT

size: NA
V: TRBV7-2
J: TRBJ2-1
D: NA
CDR3: CASSPQTRYNEQFF
DNA: TGTGCCAGCAGCCCCCAGACCCGATACAATGAGCAGTTCTTC

size: NA
V: TRBV20-1
J: TRBJ2-3
D: NA
CDR3: CSARDLGVTQYF
DNA: TGCAGTGCTAGAGACCTGGGGGTTACGCAGTATTTT

size: few
V: TRBV15
J: TRBJ1-4
D: NA
CDR3: CATSREPGTEKLFF
DNA: TGTGCCACCAGCAGGGAACCAGGGACTGAAAAACTGTTTTTT

size: many
V: TRBV20-1
J: TRBJ2-5
D: NA
CDR3: CSAKYGSKETQYF
DNA: TGCAGTGCTAAGTACGGCTCGAAAGAGACCCAGTACTTC

size: NA
V: TRBV9
J: TRBJ2-1
D: NA
CDR3: CASSVSLRDYSYNEQFF
DNA: TGTGCCAGCAGCGTTTCTTTGCGGGATTACTCCTACAATGAGCAGTTCTTC

size: few
V: TRBV20-1
J: TRBJ2-3
D: TRBD2
CDR3: CSARRTSGRGRDTQYF
DNA: TGCAGTGCTAGAAGGACTAGCGGGAGGGGTCGGGATACGCAGTATTTT

size: few
V: TRBV29-1
J: TRBJ1-3
D: NA
CDR3: CSVDDRSSGNTIYF
DNA: TGCAGCGTTGACGACCGAAGTTCTGGAAACACCATATATTTT

size: NA
V: TRBV6-4
J: TRBJ2-5
D: NA
CDR3: CASTNREGEETQYF
DNA: TGTGCCAGCACCAACCGCGAGGGGGAAGAGACCCAGTACTTC

size: NA
V: TRBV20-1
J: TRBJ2-3
D: NA
CDR3: CSARDRLDTQYF
DNA: TGCAGTGCTAGAGATCGTTTGGATACGCAGTATTTT

size: NA
V: TRBV27
J: TRBJ2-1
D: TRBD2
CDR3: CASSLSLLGVAGVVYEQFF
DNA: TGTGCCAGCAGTTTATCCCTCCTAGGTGTAGCGGGAGTAGTCTATGAGCAGTTCTTC

size: NA
V: TRBV18
J: TRBJ1-2
D: TRBD1
CDR3: CASSPDRAPTYGYTF
DNA: TGTGCCAGCTCACCGGACAGGGCCCCTACCTATGGCTACACCTTC

size: NA
V: TRBV20-1
J: TRBJ2-5
D: TRBD2
CDR3: CSARIPLAGAETQYF
DNA: TGCAGTGCTAGAATTCCCCTAGCGGGAGCAGAGACCCAGTACTTC

size: NA
V: TRBV29-1
J: TRBJ2-5
D: NA
CDR3: CSVDEGGETQYF
DNA: TGCAGCGTTGACGAGGGAGGAGAGACCCAGTACTTC